Sequencing of this TCR beta chain was carried out in a study of cytomegalovirus exposure and HLA in healthy donors. On this clone: Its antigen is not identified.

The donors were healthy bone marrow donors. With 60 Vbeta and 13 Jbeta primers, the PCR was carried out. Assay: immunoSEQ multiplex PCR; the TCRdb copy retains only in-frame clones and omits some. The table records 120,000 to 150,000 clones, about 73% of them present only once. Notes on the study in general: The study reported that TCR beta sequences accurately predicted HLA-A and HLA-B alleles in most subjects. The listing of approximately 160 TCR beta chains classed them as cytomegalovirus-associated.

V was cut by 8 bases and J by 1 base, with 17 bases left in between. CDR1 and CDR2 (germline): MNHEY, SVGAGI. The length of the CDR3 is 15 residues. Sequencing input: PBMCs. The chain couples TRBV6-5 to TRBJ1-2; D call uncertain. The sequence derives from a man in his forties in good health and CMV-seropositive. This CDR3 reads CASYPRGEGNYGYTF. CDR3 nucleotide sequence: TGTGCCAGCTACCCCCGCGGAGAGGGTAACTATGGCTACACCTTC.